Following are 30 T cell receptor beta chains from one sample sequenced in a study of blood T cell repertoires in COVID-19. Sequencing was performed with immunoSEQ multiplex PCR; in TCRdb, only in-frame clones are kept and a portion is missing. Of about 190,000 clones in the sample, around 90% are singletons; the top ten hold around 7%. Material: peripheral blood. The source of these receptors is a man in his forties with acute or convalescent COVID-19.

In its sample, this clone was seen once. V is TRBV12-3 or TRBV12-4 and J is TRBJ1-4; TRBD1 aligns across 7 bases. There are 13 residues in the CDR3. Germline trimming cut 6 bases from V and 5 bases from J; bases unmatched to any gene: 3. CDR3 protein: CASRRGHNEKLFF. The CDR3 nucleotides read TGTGCCAGCAGAAGGGGGCACAATGAAAAACTGTTTTTT.

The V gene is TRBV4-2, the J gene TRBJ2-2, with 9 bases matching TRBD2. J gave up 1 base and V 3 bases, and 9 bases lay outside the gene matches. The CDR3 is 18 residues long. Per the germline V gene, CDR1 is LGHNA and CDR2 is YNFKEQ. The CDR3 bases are TGTGCCAGCAGCCAGTCCTTAGCGGGGGCCGGGAACACCGGGGAGCTGTTTTTT. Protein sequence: CASSQSLAGAGNTGELFF.

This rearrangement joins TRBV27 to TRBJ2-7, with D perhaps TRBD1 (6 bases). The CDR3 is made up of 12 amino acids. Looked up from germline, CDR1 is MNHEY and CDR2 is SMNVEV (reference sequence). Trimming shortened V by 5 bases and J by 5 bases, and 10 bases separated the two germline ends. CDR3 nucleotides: TGTGCCAGCAGTCCAGGGGTAAACGAGCAGTACTTC. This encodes CASSPGVNEQYF.

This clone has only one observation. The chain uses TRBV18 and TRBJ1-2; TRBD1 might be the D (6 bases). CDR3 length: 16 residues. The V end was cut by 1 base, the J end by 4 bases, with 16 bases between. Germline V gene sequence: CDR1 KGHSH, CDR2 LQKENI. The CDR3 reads CASSPLDRGGAYGYTF. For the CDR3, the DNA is TGTGCCAGCTCACCACTAGACCGAGGGGGAGCCTATGGCTACACCTTC.

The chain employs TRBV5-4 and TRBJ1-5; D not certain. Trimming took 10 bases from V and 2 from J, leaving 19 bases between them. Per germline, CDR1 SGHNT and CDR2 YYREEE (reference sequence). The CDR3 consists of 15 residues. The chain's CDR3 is CAPNLRPFGNQPQHF. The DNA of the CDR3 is TGTGCCCCAAACTTGAGGCCCTTTGGCAATCAGCCCCAGCATTTT.

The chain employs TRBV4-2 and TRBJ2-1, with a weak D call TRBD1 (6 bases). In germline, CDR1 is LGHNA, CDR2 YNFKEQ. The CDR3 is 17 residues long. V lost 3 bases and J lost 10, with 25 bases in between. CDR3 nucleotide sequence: TGTGCCAGCAGCCAGACCGTAGTGGGGGCCACTACAAGAGAGCAGTTCTTC. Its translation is CASSQTVVGATTREQFF.

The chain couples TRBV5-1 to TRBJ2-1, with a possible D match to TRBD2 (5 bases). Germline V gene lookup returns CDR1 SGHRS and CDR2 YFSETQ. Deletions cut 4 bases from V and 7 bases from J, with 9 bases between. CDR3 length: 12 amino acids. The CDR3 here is CASSEPGNEQFF. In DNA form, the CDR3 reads TGCGCCAGCAGCGAGCCGGGGAATGAGCAGTTCTTC.

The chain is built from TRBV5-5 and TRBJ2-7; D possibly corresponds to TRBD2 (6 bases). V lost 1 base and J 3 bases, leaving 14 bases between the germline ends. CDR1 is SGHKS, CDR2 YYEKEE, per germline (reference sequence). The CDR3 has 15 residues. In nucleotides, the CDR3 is TGTGCCAGCAGCTTGACTTCCGGGAGATACTACGAGCAGTACTTC. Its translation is CASSLTSGRYYEQYF.

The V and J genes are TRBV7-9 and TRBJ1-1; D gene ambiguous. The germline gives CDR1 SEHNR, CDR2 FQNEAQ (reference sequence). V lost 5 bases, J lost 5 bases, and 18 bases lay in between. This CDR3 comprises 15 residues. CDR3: CASSPTEARETEAFF. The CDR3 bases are TGTGCCAGCAGCCCCACGGAGGCAAGGGAAACTGAAGCTTTCTTT.

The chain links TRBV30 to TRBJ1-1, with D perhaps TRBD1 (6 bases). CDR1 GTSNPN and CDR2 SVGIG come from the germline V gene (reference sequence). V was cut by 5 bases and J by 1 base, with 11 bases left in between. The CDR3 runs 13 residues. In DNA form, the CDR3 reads TGTGCCTGGCAGGGGATAACGAACACTGAAGCTTTCTTT. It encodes CAWQGITNTEAFF. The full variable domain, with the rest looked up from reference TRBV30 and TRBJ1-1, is SQTIHQWPATLVQPVGSPLSLECTVEGTSNPNLYWYRQAAGRGLQLLFYSVGIGQISSEVPQNLSASRPQDRQFILSSKKLLLSDSGFYLCAWQGITNTEAFFGQGTRLTVV.

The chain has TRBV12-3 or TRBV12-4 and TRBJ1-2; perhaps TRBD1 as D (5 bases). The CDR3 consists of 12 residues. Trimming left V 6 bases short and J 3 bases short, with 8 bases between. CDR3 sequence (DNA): TGTGCCAGCAGGTGGGGCCACTATGGCTACACCTTC. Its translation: CASRWGHYGYTF.

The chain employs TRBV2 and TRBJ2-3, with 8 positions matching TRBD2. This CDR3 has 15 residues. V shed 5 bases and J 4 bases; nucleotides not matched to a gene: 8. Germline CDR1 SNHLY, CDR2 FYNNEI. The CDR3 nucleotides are TGTGCCAGCAGTTTGAACGGGGGGGGAGCAGATACGCAGTATTTT. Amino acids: CASSLNGGGADTQYF.

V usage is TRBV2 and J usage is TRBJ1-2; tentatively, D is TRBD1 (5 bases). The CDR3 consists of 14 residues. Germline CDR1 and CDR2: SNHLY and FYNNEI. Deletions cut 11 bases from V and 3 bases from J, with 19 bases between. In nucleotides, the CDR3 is TGTGCCTGCTTGACTCAACCGGGGGACTATGGCTACACCTTC. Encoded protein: CACLTQPGDYGYTF.

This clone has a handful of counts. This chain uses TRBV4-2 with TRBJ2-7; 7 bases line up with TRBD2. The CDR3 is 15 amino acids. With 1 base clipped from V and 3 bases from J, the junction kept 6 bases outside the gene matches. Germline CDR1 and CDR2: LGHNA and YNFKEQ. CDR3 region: CASSQAVGTIYEQYF. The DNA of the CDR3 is TGTGCCAGCAGCCAAGCCGTGGGGACTATCTACGAGCAGTACTTC.

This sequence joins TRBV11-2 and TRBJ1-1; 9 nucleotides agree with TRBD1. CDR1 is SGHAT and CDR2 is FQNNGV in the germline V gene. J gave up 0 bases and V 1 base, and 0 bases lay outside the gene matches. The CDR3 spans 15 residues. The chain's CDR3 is CASSLGDRVNTEAFF. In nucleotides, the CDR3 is TGTGCCAGCAGCTTAGGGGACAGGGTGAACACTGAAGCTTTCTTT.

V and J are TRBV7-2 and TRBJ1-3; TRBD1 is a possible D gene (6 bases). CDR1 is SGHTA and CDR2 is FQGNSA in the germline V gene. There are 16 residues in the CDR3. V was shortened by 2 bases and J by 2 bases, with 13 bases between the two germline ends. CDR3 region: CASSLRGALTGNTIYF. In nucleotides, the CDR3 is TGTGCCAGCAGCTTACGGGGGGCGCTTACTGGAAACACCATATATTTT.

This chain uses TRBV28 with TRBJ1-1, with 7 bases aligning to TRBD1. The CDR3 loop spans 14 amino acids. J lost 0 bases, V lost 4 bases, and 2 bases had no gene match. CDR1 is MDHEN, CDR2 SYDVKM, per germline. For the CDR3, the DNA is TGTGCCAGCAGTTCCGGACAGGTGAACACTGAAGCTTTCTTT. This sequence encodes CASSSGQVNTEAFF.

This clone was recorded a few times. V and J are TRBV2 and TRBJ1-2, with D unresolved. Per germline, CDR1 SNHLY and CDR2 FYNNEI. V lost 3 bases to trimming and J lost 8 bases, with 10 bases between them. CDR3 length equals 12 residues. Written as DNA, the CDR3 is TGTGCCAGCAGTGACTCGAGGGTCGGCTACACCTTC. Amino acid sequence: CASSDSRVGYTF.

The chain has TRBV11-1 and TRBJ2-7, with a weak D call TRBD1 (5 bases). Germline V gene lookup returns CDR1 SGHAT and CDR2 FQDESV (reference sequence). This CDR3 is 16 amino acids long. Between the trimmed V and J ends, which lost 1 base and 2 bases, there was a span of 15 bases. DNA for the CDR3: TGTGCCAGCAGCTTAGTCGCTGGCAGGGTCCCCTACGAGCAGTACTTC. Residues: CASSLVAGRVPYEQYF.

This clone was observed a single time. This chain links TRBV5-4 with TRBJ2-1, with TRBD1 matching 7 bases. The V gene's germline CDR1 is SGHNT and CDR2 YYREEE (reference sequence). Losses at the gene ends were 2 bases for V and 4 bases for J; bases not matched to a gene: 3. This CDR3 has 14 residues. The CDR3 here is CASSLDRAYNEQFF. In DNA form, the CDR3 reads TGTGCCAGCAGCTTAGACAGGGCATACAATGAGCAGTTCTTC.

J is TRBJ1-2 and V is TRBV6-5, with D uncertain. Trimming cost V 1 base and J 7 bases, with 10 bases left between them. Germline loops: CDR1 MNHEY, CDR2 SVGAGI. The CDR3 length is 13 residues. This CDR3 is CASSYFREIGYTF. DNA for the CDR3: TGTGCCAGCAGTTACTTCCGAGAGATTGGCTACACCTTC.

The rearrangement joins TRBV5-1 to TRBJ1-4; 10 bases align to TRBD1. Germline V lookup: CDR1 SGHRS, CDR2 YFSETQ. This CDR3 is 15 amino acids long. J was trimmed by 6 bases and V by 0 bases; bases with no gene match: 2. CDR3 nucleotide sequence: TGCGCCAGCAGCTTGGGACAGGGGGCCCATGAAAAACTGTTTTTT. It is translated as CASSLGQGAHEKLFF. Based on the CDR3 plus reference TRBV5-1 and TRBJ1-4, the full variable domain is KAGVTQTPRYLIKTRGQQVTLSCSPISGHRSVSWYQQTPGQGLQFLFEYFSETQRNKGNFPGRFSGRQFSNSRSEMNVSTLELGDSALYLCASSLGQGAHEKLFFGSGTQLSVL.

The CDR3 nucleotides read TGTGCCAGCAGTTTCAGTGGCATCCTCTACGAGCAGTACTTC. Encoded protein: CASSFSGILYEQYF. V gene TRBV28 combines with J gene TRBJ2-7; D remains unclear. Per the germline V gene, CDR1 is MDHEN and CDR2 is SYDVKM. This CDR3 spans 14 amino acids. With 3 bases removed from V and 3 bases from J, the gap between germline ends came to 12 bases.

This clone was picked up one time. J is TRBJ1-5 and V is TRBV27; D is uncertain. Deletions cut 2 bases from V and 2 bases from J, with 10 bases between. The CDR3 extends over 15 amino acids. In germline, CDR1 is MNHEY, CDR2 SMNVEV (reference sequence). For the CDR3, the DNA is TGTGCCAGCAGTTTAGGCCCAGCGGGCAATCAGCCCCAGCATTTT. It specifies CASSLGPAGNQPQHF.

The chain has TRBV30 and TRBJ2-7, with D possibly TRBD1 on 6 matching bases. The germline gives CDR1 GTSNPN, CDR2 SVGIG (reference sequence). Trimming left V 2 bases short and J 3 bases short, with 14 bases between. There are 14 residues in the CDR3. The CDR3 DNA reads TGTGCCTGGAGTCAGGGGCGGAGCTTCTACGAGCAGTACTTC. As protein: CAWSQGRSFYEQYF.

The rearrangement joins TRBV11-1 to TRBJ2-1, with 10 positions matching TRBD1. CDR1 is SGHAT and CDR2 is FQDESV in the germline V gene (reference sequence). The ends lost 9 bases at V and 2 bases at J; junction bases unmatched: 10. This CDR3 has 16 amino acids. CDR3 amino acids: CASRRGQGLAYNEQFF. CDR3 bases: TGTGCCAGTCGACGGGGACAGGGGTTGGCCTACAATGAGCAGTTCTTC.

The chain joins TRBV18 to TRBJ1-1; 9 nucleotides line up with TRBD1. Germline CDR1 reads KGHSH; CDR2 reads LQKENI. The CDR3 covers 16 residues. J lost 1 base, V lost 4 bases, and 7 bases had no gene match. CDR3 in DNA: TGTGCCAGCTCACTAATTCCGGGACAGGGGAACACTGAAGCTTTCTTT. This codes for CASSLIPGQGNTEAFF.

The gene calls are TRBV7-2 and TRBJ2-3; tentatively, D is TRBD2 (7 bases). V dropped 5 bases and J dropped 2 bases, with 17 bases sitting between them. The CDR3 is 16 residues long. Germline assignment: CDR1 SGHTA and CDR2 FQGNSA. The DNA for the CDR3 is TGTGCCAGCAGCCCGGGGGCGGGGGCCCCCACAGATACGCAGTATTTT. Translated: CASSPGAGAPTDTQYF.

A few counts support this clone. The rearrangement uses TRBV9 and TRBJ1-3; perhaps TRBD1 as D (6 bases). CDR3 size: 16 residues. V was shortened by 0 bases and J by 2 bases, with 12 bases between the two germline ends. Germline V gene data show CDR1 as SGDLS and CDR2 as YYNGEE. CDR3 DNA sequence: TGTGCCAGCAGCGTAGAATGGGACATAGCTGGAAACACCATATATTTT. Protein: CASSVEWDIAGNTIYF.

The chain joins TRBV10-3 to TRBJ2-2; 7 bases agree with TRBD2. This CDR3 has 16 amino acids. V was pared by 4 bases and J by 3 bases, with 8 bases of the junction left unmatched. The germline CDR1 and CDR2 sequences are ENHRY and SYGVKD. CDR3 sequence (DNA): TGTGCCATCAGTGGCCCGACGGGGAGGGACACCGGGGAGCTGTTTTTT. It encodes CAISGPTGRDTGELFF.